One sample yielded the 23 T cell receptor beta chains listed below, sequenced in a study of cytomegalovirus exposure and HLA in healthy donors. It was with 60 Vbeta and 13 Jbeta primers that the PCR ran. Assay: immunoSEQ multiplex PCR; the TCRdb copy retains only in-frame clones and omits some. The repertoire includes roughly 130,000 clones, under 70% of them detected once, and 6.5% sits in the top ten. Sequenced material: PBMCs. The receptors here all came from an older woman in good health and CMV-seronegative.

This clone was detected a few times. The chain recombines TRBV19 with TRBJ1-1; possibly TRBD1 for D (5 bases). Trimming stripped 5 bases from V and 10 bases from J, with 23 bases between. This CDR3 is built from 15 residues. The germline V gene has CDR1 LNHDA and CDR2 SQIVND (reference sequence). The CDR3 DNA follows: TGTGCCAGTAGTTTCCCAGGGATGTTAGGGTTCGGAGCTTTCTTT. It specifies CASSFPGMLGFGAFF.

The chain combines TRBV28 with TRBJ2-3, with 7 bases aligning to TRBD1. The CDR3 is 15 residues long. Germline trimming cut 5 bases from V and 0 bases from J; bases unmatched to any gene: 5. The V gene's germline CDR1 is MDHEN and CDR2 SYDVKM. CDR3 in DNA: TGTGCCAGCAGTCTACCGGGACAGAGCACAGATACGCAGTATTTT. It is translated as CASSLPGQSTDTQYF.

V and J are TRBV5-4 and TRBJ2-5; 12 bases map to TRBD1. Germline CDR1 is SGHNT and CDR2 is YYREEE (reference sequence). The length of the CDR3 is 15 residues. Trimming removed 4 bases from V and 5 bases from J; junction bases left unmatched: 6. DNA of the CDR3: TGTGCCAGCAGCACCGGGACAGGGGGCCTGGAGACCCAGTACTTC. Protein product: CASSTGTGGLETQYF.

The genes are TRBV7-2 and TRBJ1-5, with TRBD1 identical over 7 bases. The ends lost 5 bases at V and 0 bases at J; junction bases unmatched: 4. From germline, CDR1 is SGHTA and CDR2 FQGNSA. The CDR3 totals 15 residues. The CDR3 here is CASSQGVSSNQPQHF. In nucleotides, the CDR3 is TGTGCCAGCAGCCAGGGGGTTAGTAGCAATCAGCCCCAGCATTTT.

This chain joins TRBV29-1 and TRBJ2-5; tentatively, D is TRBD1 (5 bases). The J call may not be correct, given that the DNA end is closer to TRBJ2-7. Germline CDR1 SQVTM, CDR2 ANQGSEA. This CDR3 is built from 12 residues. In DNA, the CDR3 is TGCAGCGTTCGGCCAGGGATCGACGAGCAGTACTTC. Amino acid sequence: CSVRPGIDEQYF.

V usage is TRBV18 and J usage is TRBJ2-1; 7 bases map to TRBD2. CDR1 and CDR2 (germline): KGHSH, LQKENI. The CDR3 sequence is 18 residues long. The V and J ends lost 5 bases and 0 bases, in that order; junction bases with no gene match: 13. The CDR3 coding sequence is TGTGCCAGCTCAAACAACCTTAAAGCGGGGAGCTCCTACAATGAGCAGTTCTTC. This sequence encodes CASSNNLKAGSSYNEQFF.

This chain links TRBV2 with TRBJ1-5, with unresolved D. Trimming left V 8 bases short and J 1 base short, with 9 bases between. This CDR3 contains 13 residues. Germline-derived CDR1 and CDR2 are SNHLY and FYNNEI. The CDR3 spells CASREVSNQPQHF. As DNA, the CDR3 is TGTGCCAGCCGGGAGGTAAGCAATCAGCCCCAGCATTTT.

A remark on this clone: An end of the junction does not agree with germline; a read error may underlie this. The rearrangement links TRBV28 to TRBJ1-2, with TRBD1 matching 9 bases. The CDR3 consists of 11 residues. Germline lookup yields CDR1 MDHEN and CDR2 SYDVKM. As DNA, the CDR3 is TGTGCCAGCAGTTTAGGTGGGACAGGGAGCTTC. Translated, it gives CASSLGGTGSF.

V gene TRBV10-3 combines with J gene TRBJ2-7; weak D call: TRBD1 (5 bases). Germline values: CDR1 ENHRY, CDR2 SYGVKD. The V end lost 4 bases, the J end lost 6 bases, and 13 bases lay between the germline ends. This CDR3 is built from 13 residues. The CDR3 DNA follows: TGTGCCATCAGTGTGGGCCAGGGTCCCGAGCAGTACTTC. It translates to CAISVGQGPEQYF.

The J gene is TRBJ2-3, the V gene TRBV6-1; perhaps TRBD2 as D (5 bases). V was clipped by 2 bases and J by 3 bases, with 12 bases between them. There are 15 residues in the CDR3. Germline V lookup: CDR1 MNHNS, CDR2 SASEGT. CDR3 sequence: CASSELTGWTDTQYF. The CDR3 nucleotides read TGTGCCAGCAGTGAATTGACGGGGTGGACAGATACGCAGTATTTT.

The rearrangement joins TRBV9 to TRBJ1-3; D call uncertain. CDR1 and CDR2 from the germline V gene are SGDLS and YYNGEE. The CDR3 is made up of 15 amino acids. Trimming left V 0 bases short and J 0 bases short, with 7 bases between. Written as DNA, the CDR3 is TGTGCCAGCAGCGTAGCAGACACCTCTGGAAACACCATATATTTT. It yields the protein CASSVADTSGNTIYF.

This chain joins TRBV21-1 and TRBJ1-2. TRBV21-1 is described as a pseudogene. The CDR3 has 15 amino acids. The CDR3 sequence is CASSKKCREDSGYTF. In DNA form, the CDR3 reads TGTGCCAGCAGCAAAAAGTGCAGGGAGGATTCTGGCTACACCTTC.

The genes are TRBV7-2 and TRBJ2-2; D gene uncertain. Germline CDR1 SGHTA, CDR2 FQGNSA. Trimming cost V 5 bases and J 5 bases, with 9 bases left between them. CDR3 length: 13 residues. CDR3 protein: CASSPVITGELFF. The CDR3 DNA sequence: TGTGCCAGCAGCCCCGTTATTACCGGGGAGCTGTTTTTT. The full variable domain, rest sourced from reference TRBV7-2 and TRBJ2-2, is GAGVSQSPSNKVTEKGKDVELRCDPISGHTALYWYRQSLGQGLEFLIYFQGNSAPDKSGLPSDRFSAERTGGSVSTLTIQRTQQEDSAVYLCASSPVITGELFFGEGSRLTVL.

This clone appeared a few times. The J gene is TRBJ1-1, the V gene TRBV19, with 9 bases aligning to TRBD1. This CDR3 is built from 15 residues. CDR1 and CDR2 (germline): LNHDA, SQIVND (reference sequence). The V segment lost 4 bases and the J segment 1 base; nucleotides outside the gene matches: 4. The CDR3 protein is CASSTQGARNTEAFF. The CDR3 DNA reads TGTGCCAGTAGTACACAGGGGGCTCGGAACACTGAAGCTTTCTTT.

The chain couples TRBV2 to TRBJ2-5; 13 bases are shared with TRBD2. The ends lost 4 bases at V and 13 bases at J; junction bases unmatched: 6. This CDR3 has 13 amino acids. Germline CDR1 is SNHLY and CDR2 is FYNNEI. CDR3 DNA: TGTGCCAGCAGTGGAACTAGCGGGGGGGCGGGGTACTTC. This translates into CASSGTSGGAGYF. Drawing the rest from reference TRBV2 and TRBJ2-5, the complete variable domain is EPEVTQTPSHQVTQMGQEVILRCVPISNHLYFYWYRQILGQKVEFLVSFYNNEISEKSEIFDDQFSVERPDGSNFTLKIRSTKLEDSAMYFCASSGTSGGAGYFGPGTRLLVL.

This clone has just a few counts. The genes are TRBV2 and TRBJ2-5, with TRBD1 matching over 8 bases. The CDR3 is 15 residues long. V lost 1 base to trimming and J lost 5 bases; unmatched junction nucleotides: 6. Germline V gene data show CDR1 as SNHLY and CDR2 as FYNNEI. Here the CDR3 DNA reads TGTGCCAGCAGTGAAGACCAGGGGGCAGGGGAGACCCAGTACTTC. Its protein is CASSEDQGAGETQYF.

The genes are TRBV7-7 and TRBJ2-3; 8 positions agree with TRBD2. This CDR3 has 15 residues. Looked up from germline, CDR1 is SSHAT and CDR2 is FNYEAQ (reference sequence). After removal of 5 bases from V and 3 bases from J, the junction contained 7 bases not matched to a gene. CDR3: CASSPGLGGTDTQYF. DNA of the CDR3: TGTGCCAGCAGCCCGGGACTAGGAGGGACAGATACGCAGTATTTT.

In this sample, this clone turned up once. The rearrangement links TRBV19 to TRBJ2-5; D call uncertain. The CDR3 has 16 amino acids. Germline V gene sequence: CDR1 LNHDA, CDR2 SQIVND (reference sequence). The ends were cut back, 1 base at V and 1 base at J, with 13 bases in the middle. CDR3: CASSIGAGQRQETQYF. CDR3 in DNA: TGTGCCAGTAGTATAGGGGCAGGCCAACGCCAAGAGACCCAGTACTTC. Full variable domain (outside the CDR3, taken from reference TRBV19 and TRBJ2-5): DGGITQSPKYLFRKEGQNVTLSCEQNLNHDAMYWYRQDPGQGLRLIYYSQIVNDFQKGDIAEGYSVSREKKESFPLTVTSAQKNPTAFYLCASSIGAGQRQETQYFGPGTRLLVL.

This clone was counted a few times. An end of the junction does not agree with germline; a read error may underlie this. The genes are TRBV7-2 and TRBJ2-2; TRBD2 matches 13 bases. In germline, CDR1 is SGHTA, CDR2 FQGNSA. The length of the CDR3 is 19 residues. The CDR3 DNA reads as TGTGCCAGCAGCTTAGCCTTGGGACTAGCGGGGAAGAACGCCGGGGAGCTGTTTTTT. Translation: CASSLALGLAGKNAGELFF.

This clone was detected only a few times. The chain uses TRBV6-5 and TRBJ2-5; D remains unclear. TRBJ2-7 explains the end of the DNA better; the J call may be wrong. Germline CDR1 reads MNHEY; CDR2 reads SVGAGI. The CDR3 runs to 16 residues. DNA for the CDR3: TGTGCCAGCAGTTACACCAGGCTCCTGTTTTCCTACGAGCAGTACTTC. Protein: CASSYTRLLFSYEQYF.

The CDR3 nucleotides are TGTGCCAGCAGCCTAGAACCGAGCTCCTACGAGCAGTACTTC. Amino acid sequence: CASSLEPSSYEQYF. The V gene is TRBV7-3, the J gene TRBJ2-7; D not certain. Germline V gene lookup returns CDR1 SGHTA and CDR2 FQGTGA. Trimming removed 5 bases at V and 0 bases at J, with 11 bases between. This CDR3 has 14 residues.

This chain links TRBV9 with TRBJ2-3, with D tentatively TRBD2 (7 bases). The germline gives CDR1 SGDLS, CDR2 YYNGEE. V dropped 4 bases and J dropped 1 base, with 13 bases sitting between them. The CDR3 has 15 amino acids. The CDR3 protein is CASSLGGRGTDTQYF. The CDR3, as DNA: TGTGCCAGCAGCTTGGGGGGGCGGGGCACAGATACGCAGTATTTT.

This clone came up a few times. This chain uses TRBV6-1 with TRBJ2-1, with D maybe TRBD2 (6 bases). V lost 6 bases to trimming and J lost 6 bases, with 12 bases between them. Germline CDR1 reads MNHNS; CDR2 reads SASEGT. The CDR3 sequence is 13 residues long. Here the CDR3 reads CASSAGRINEQFF. CDR3 DNA sequence: TGTGCCAGCAGCGCGGGGCGGATCAATGAGCAGTTCTTC.